The subject of this entry is one T cell receptor beta chain. Antigen specificity is unknown. The data belong to a study of blood T cells in healthy people across ages. Study-wide results and limits: Diversity estimates from one million T cells were considered underestimates.

Germline loops: CDR1 ENHRY, CDR2 SYGVKD. The V and J ends lost 6 bases and 2 bases respectively, with 13 bases between them. There are 14 residues in the CDR3. For the second PCR, which ran for roughly 7 to 11 cycles, a sample-barcoded 5' primer and a J-beta primer mix were used. One entry per CDR3 protein results from TCRdb running MiXCR on the 5' RACE reads. Of under 1,000,000 distinct CDR3 sequences in the sample, roughly 35% were seen once. Healthy Caucasian individuals from Russia aged roughly 6 to 90 served as donors. This clonotype originated in a man aged 18 to 29 in good health. V is TRBV10-3 and J is TRBJ2-5; possible D gene TRBD2, 6 bases. The sequenced sample consisted of blood. The CDR3 is CAISLGGQQETQYF. In DNA, the CDR3 is TGTGCCATCAGCCTGGGAGGCCAGCAAGAGACCCAGTACTTC.